The 21 T cell receptor beta chains in this list originate from one sample, sequenced in a study of blood T cell repertoires in COVID-19. TCRdb's table, derived via immunoSEQ multiplex PCR, lists solely in-frame clones and lacks some. The repertoire consists of tens of thousands of clones, with around 91% occurring once and the leading ten covering approximately 3%. Sequencing input: peripheral blood. These receptors were obtained from a man over 45 with active COVID-19.

The CDR3 DNA reads as TGTGCCAGCAGCCACCGGGACAGGGGAACAGATACGCAGTATTTT. Protein: CASSHRDRGTDTQYF. This chain uses TRBV7-9 with TRBJ2-3; 10 bases align to TRBD1. CDR3 size: 15 residues. Germline values: CDR1 SEHNR, CDR2 FQNEAQ (reference sequence). Losses at the gene ends were 5 bases for V and 3 bases for J; bases not matched to a gene: 5.

The chain employs TRBV9 and TRBJ1-2, with D possibly being TRBD1 (5 bases). This CDR3 is 14 amino acids long. V lost 0 bases and J lost 4, with 10 bases in between. Germline V gene sequence: CDR1 SGDLS, CDR2 YYNGEE. Here the CDR3 DNA reads TGTGCCAGCAGCGTAGAAGGGGAAATCTATGGCTACACCTTC. Translating gives CASSVEGEIYGYTF.

The chain links TRBV27 to TRBJ2-3; 7 bases map to TRBD2. Germline lookup yields CDR1 MNHEY and CDR2 SMNVEV (reference sequence). V was clipped by 6 bases and J by 2 bases; unmatched bases: 8. The CDR3 contains 15 residues. CDR3 amino acids: CASSFGTTYTDTQYF. The CDR3 DNA is TGTGCCAGCAGCTTCGGGACTACCTACACAGATACGCAGTATTTT.

This chain connects TRBV5-5 to TRBJ1-5; D remains ambiguous. The CDR3 loop spans 15 amino acids. Per the germline V gene, CDR1 is SGHKS and CDR2 is YYEKEE (reference sequence). Trimming pared 4 bases from V and 0 bases from J, leaving 11 bases between. In nucleotides, the CDR3 is TGTGCCAGCAGCCAGTCCGGGGATAGCAATCAGCCCCAGCATTTT. Residues: CASSQSGDSNQPQHF.

V is TRBV11-2 and J is TRBJ2-2, with a possible D match to TRBD2 (6 bases). Between the trimmed V and J ends, which lost 4 bases and 1 base, there was a span of 19 bases. The germline gives CDR1 SGHAT, CDR2 FQNNGV. CDR3 size: 18 residues. CDR3 bases: TGTGCCAGCAGCTATCCCTTTTTGACGGGGGAGAACACCGGGGAGCTGTTTTTT. It encodes CASSYPFLTGENTGELFF.

The rearrangement joins TRBV28 to TRBJ2-4, with 9 bases that match TRBD2. V lost 5 bases to trimming and J lost 8 bases; unmatched junction nucleotides: 13. The CDR3 has 16 residues. Germline V lookup: CDR1 MDHEN, CDR2 SYDVKM. Written as DNA, the CDR3 is TGTGCCAGCAGTACTAACGCTGCGGGGGGGCGGGACATTCAGTACTTC. Protein: CASSTNAAGGRDIQYF.

This rearrangement joins TRBV29-1 to TRBJ2-2; D is perhaps TRBD2 (7 bases). The V and J ends lost 4 bases and 5 bases respectively, with 17 bases between them. The CDR3 covers 15 residues. The V gene's germline CDR1 is SQVTM and CDR2 ANQGSEA. The chain's CDR3 is CSVGGGALRTGELFF. The CDR3 DNA reads as TGCAGCGTTGGAGGGGGGGCCCTGAGGACCGGGGAGCTGTTTTTT.

Notes on this clone: The conserved final phenylalanine or tryptophan is absent from the CDR3, which likely points to a read error. The DNA is omitted, as the CDR3 cannot be located on it reliably, and the CDR3 follows TCRdb's listing. The rearrangement links TRBV5-6 to TRBJ2-7; the table assigns TRBD1, which was not confirmed against the DNA. Germline CDR1 and CDR2: SGHDT and YYEEEE. Including both end residues, the CDR3 is 15 amino acids long. The CDR3 protein is CASRAGQLGLTNWYL.

The rearrangement joins TRBV3-1 (or the pseudogene TRBV3-2) to TRBJ2-5; TRBD2 agrees at 9 bases. The length of the CDR3 is 16 residues. Germline CDR1 LGHDT, CDR2 YNNKEL (reference sequence). V gave up 1 base and J gave up 2 bases; unmatched junction bases: 5. CDR3 in amino acids: CASSQAPLAGQETQYF. The CDR3 bases are TGTGCCAGCAGCCAAGCCCCCCTAGCGGGGCAAGAGACCCAGTACTTC.

The chain links TRBV30 to TRBJ2-2; perhaps TRBD2 as D (6 bases). CDR1 is GTSNPN, CDR2 SVGIG, per germline (reference sequence). This CDR3 region has 14 residues. V shed 5 bases and J shed 1 base, with 11 bases lying between them. CDR3 coding DNA: TGTGCCTGGGGGGGACTGCAGAACACCGGGGAGCTGTTTTTT. Its protein is CAWGGLQNTGELFF.

The V gene is TRBV5-1, the J gene TRBJ2-2; weak D call: TRBD1 (6 bases). The germline V gene encodes CDR1 SGHRS and CDR2 YFSETQ. V was cut by 0 bases and J by 3 bases, with 9 bases left in between. The CDR3 is 15 residues long. The CDR3 region has the DNA TGCGCCAGCAGCTTGGCCGCAGGGGACACCGGGGAGCTGTTTTTT. Translated: CASSLAAGDTGELFF.

The chain recombines TRBV27 with TRBJ2-1; 10 bases match TRBD2. V was clipped by 4 bases and J by 0 bases; unmatched bases: 9. The CDR3 loop spans 18 amino acids. Germline CDR1 and CDR2: MNHEY and SMNVEV (reference sequence). CDR3 in DNA: TGTGCCAGCAGTTACAGCGGGGGGGCCCTGAGCTCCTACAATGAGCAGTTCTTC. Translating gives CASSYSGGALSSYNEQFF.

The chain uses TRBV14 and TRBJ1-5; 10 bases align to TRBD1. Germline V gene lookup returns CDR1 SGHDN and CDR2 FVKESK. The CDR3 extends over 17 amino acids. J was trimmed by 5 bases and V by 0 bases; bases with no gene match: 7. The CDR3 loop reads CASSQDFDRGRDQPQHF. The CDR3 DNA reads TGTGCCAGCAGCCAAGATTTCGACAGGGGGCGGGATCAGCCCCAGCATTTT.

This clone was recorded only once. The chain links TRBV6-5 to TRBJ1-1, with D uncertain. Per germline, CDR1 MNHEY and CDR2 SVGAGI. The length of the CDR3 is 12 residues. Trimming stripped 6 bases from V and 4 bases from J, with 9 bases between. The CDR3 reads CASRGSFTEAFF. CDR3 sequence (DNA): TGTGCCAGCAGGGGGAGCTTCACTGAAGCTTTCTTT.

This clone was seen a single time. This chain links TRBV19 with TRBJ1-1, with a weak D call TRBD1 (6 bases). V shed 3 bases and J shed 3 bases, with 11 bases lying between them. The CDR3 has 14 residues. Per germline, CDR1 LNHDA and CDR2 SQIVND (reference sequence). CDR3 residues: CASSIREGDTEAFF. CDR3 coding DNA: TGTGCCAGTAGTATCCGGGAGGGGGACACTGAAGCTTTCTTT.

V usage is TRBV10-3 and J usage is TRBJ2-3; perhaps TRBD2 as D (6 bases). With 4 bases removed from V and 8 bases from J, the gap between germline ends came to 22 bases. The CDR3 is 16 residues long. Germline CDR1 ENHRY, CDR2 SYGVKD. CDR3 residues: CAISAREAWGDGTQYF. Written as DNA, the CDR3 is TGTGCCATCAGTGCCAGGGAGGCCTGGGGGGACGGTACGCAGTATTTT.

This clone occurred a few times. This chain joins TRBV7-9 and TRBJ2-1; TRBD2 aligns across 7 bases. This CDR3 region has 16 residues. V lost 5 bases, J lost 1 base, and 8 bases stayed unmatched. CDR1 and CDR2 from the germline V gene are SEHNR and FQNEAQ (reference sequence). CDR3 protein: CASSRRGGLSYNEQFF. The CDR3, as DNA: TGTGCCAGCAGCCGACGCGGGGGATTGTCCTACAATGAGCAGTTCTTC.

V usage is TRBV4-1 and J usage is TRBJ2-7; 9 nucleotides agree with TRBD1. Germline V gene sequence: CDR1 MGHRA, CDR2 YSYEKL. Germline trimming cut 3 bases from V and 5 bases from J; bases unmatched to any gene: 8. This CDR3 has 15 amino acids. This CDR3 reads CASSHARQGGNEQYF. DNA for the CDR3: TGCGCCAGCAGCCATGCTCGACAGGGGGGCAACGAGCAGTACTTC.

This chain uses TRBV6-5 with TRBJ2-7; 7 positions match TRBD1. V shed 6 bases and J 4 bases; nucleotides not matched to a gene: 9. The CDR3 contains 14 residues. Per the germline V gene, CDR1 is MNHEY and CDR2 is SVGAGI. CDR3 sequence: CASRPGTARYEQYF. Written as DNA, the CDR3 is TGTGCCAGCAGACCGGGGACAGCCAGGTACGAGCAGTACTTC.

The chain links TRBV27 to TRBJ1-5, with D hard to call. Trimming shortened V by 2 bases and J by 0 bases, and 11 bases separated the two germline ends. Germline CDR1 MNHEY, CDR2 SMNVEV (reference sequence). CDR3 length equals 16 residues. CDR3 in amino acids: CASSLNAIYSNQPQHF. The CDR3 nucleotides are TGTGCCAGCAGTTTAAATGCCATCTATAGCAATCAGCCCCAGCATTTT.

This chain connects TRBV27 to TRBJ1-1; no firm D call. The CDR3 is 14 residues long. The V and J ends lost 3 bases and 1 base respectively, with 9 bases between them. Germline CDR1 reads MNHEY; CDR2 reads SMNVEV (reference sequence). This CDR3 reads CASSFYPGNTEAFF. As DNA, the CDR3 is TGTGCCAGCAGTTTTTATCCCGGGAACACTGAAGCTTTCTTT.